The 16 T cell receptor beta chains reported below all come from one sample, sequenced in a study of cytomegalovirus exposure and HLA in healthy donors. Amplification used 60 Vbeta primers and 13 Jbeta primers. TCRdb keeps only in-frame clones here, not all; method: immunoSEQ multiplex PCR. The repertoire holds approximately 180,000 clones, 75% to 80% seen once, with about 6.4% in the top ten. Sequencing was done on a sample of PBMCs. All receptors come from a man between 40 and 49 years old in good health and CMV-seropositive.

This sequence joins TRBV5-1 and TRBJ2-5; D is possibly TRBD1 (6 bases). Germline CDR1 reads SGHRS; CDR2 reads YFSETQ. The CDR3 consists of 14 residues. Trimming removed 4 bases at V and 4 bases at J, with 14 bases between. CDR3 sequence reads: CASSPSGTSETQYF. In nucleotides, the CDR3 is TGCGCCAGCAGCCCCTCCGGGACATCAGAGACCCAGTACTTC.

This clone was seen only once. The chain links TRBV7-2 to TRBJ1-4; TRBD1 matches at 7 bases. CDR1 SGHTA and CDR2 FQGNSA come from the germline V gene. With 1 base clipped from V and 8 bases from J, the junction kept 13 bases outside the gene matches. This CDR3 comprises 17 residues. Written as DNA, the CDR3 is TGTGCCAGCAGCTTAGGGTCAGGGGCCACAGGGGCCGAAAAACTGTTTTTT. It specifies CASSLGSGATGAEKLFF.

The rearrangement uses TRBV2 and TRBJ1-5; maybe TRBD1 (6 bases). The CDR3 contains 14 residues. The germline V gene has CDR1 SNHLY and CDR2 FYNNEI. V was clipped by 7 bases and J by 1 base, with 11 bases between them. This chain's CDR3 is CASNLQGSNQPQHF. DNA of the CDR3: TGTGCCAGCAACCTACAGGGAAGCAATCAGCCCCAGCATTTT.

Turning to this clone: This sample also contains other DNA sequences that code for the same CDR3. The chain couples TRBV9 to TRBJ2-2; 10 positions agree with TRBD1. Germline V CDR1 and CDR2: SGDLS, YYNGEE. J lost 2 bases, V lost 4 bases, and 5 bases had no gene match. There are 16 residues in the CDR3. The CDR3 DNA follows: TGTGCCAGCAGCTCTCGACAGGGGGCCAACACCGGGGAGCTGTTTTTT. Protein sequence: CASSSRQGANTGELFF.

The V and J genes are TRBV27 and TRBJ2-7; possibly TRBD2 for D (6 bases). Germline values: CDR1 MNHEY, CDR2 SMNVEV (reference sequence). Between the trimmed V and J ends, which lost 8 bases and 4 bases, there was a span of 21 bases. The CDR3 consists of 15 residues. The CDR3 DNA sequence: TGTGCCAGCCGTAGGGGTTCGTCAGGAGGGTACGAGCAGTACTTC. Translating gives CASRRGSSGGYEQYF.

The chain couples TRBV5-1 to TRBJ1-1, with D uncertain. V gave up 0 bases and J gave up 1 base, with 10 bases separating them. CDR3 length equals 15 residues. CDR1 SGHRS and CDR2 YFSETQ come from the germline V gene. The CDR3 loop is CASSLDGPKNTEAFF. The CDR3 region has the DNA TGCGCCAGCAGCTTGGATGGGCCCAAGAACACTGAAGCTTTCTTT.

The chain recombines TRBV7-6 with TRBJ2-1; no definite D call. CDR1 SGHVS and CDR2 FNYEAQ come from the germline V gene. This CDR3 has 13 residues. V dropped 0 bases and J dropped 9 bases, with 9 bases sitting between them. In DNA form, the CDR3 reads TGTGCCAGCAGCTTAGCGCTAGAGGCTGAGCAGTTCTTC. Its protein product is CASSLALEAEQFF.

The chain links TRBV13 to TRBJ1-1; TRBD1 is a possible D gene (6 bases). CDR1 and CDR2 from the germline V gene are PRHDT and FYEKMQ (reference sequence). The CDR3 consists of 14 residues. With 3 bases removed from V and 1 base from J, the gap between germline ends came to 9 bases. CDR3 sequence reads: CASSFDRRNTEAFF. The CDR3 DNA sequence: TGTGCCAGCAGCTTTGACAGGAGGAACACTGAAGCTTTCTTT. The full variable domain, rest sourced from reference TRBV13 and TRBJ1-1, is AAGVIQSPRHLIKEKRETATLKCYPIPRHDTVYWYQQGPGQDPQFLISFYEKMQSDKGSIPDRFSAQQFSDYHSELNMSSLELGDSALYFCASSFDRRNTEAFFGQGTRLTVV.

The genes are TRBV9 and TRBJ2-2; 11 bases fit TRBD1. From germline, CDR1 is SGDLS and CDR2 YYNGEE. Losses at the gene ends were 4 bases for V and 6 bases for J; bases not matched to a gene: 20. The CDR3 covers 20 residues. CDR3 protein: CASSIRPGQGGRGAPGELFF. CDR3 DNA sequence: TGTGCCAGCAGCATCAGGCCGGGACAGGGGGGAAGGGGTGCCCCCGGGGAGCTGTTTTTT. The entire variable domain, with the rest obtained from reference TRBV9 and TRBJ2-2, is as follows: DSGVTQTPKHLITATGQRVTLRCSPRSGDLSVYWYQQSLDQGLQFLIQYYNGEERAKGNILERFSAQQFPDLHSELNLSSLELGDSALYFCASSIRPGQGGRGAPGELFFGEGSRLTVL.

The rearrangement links TRBV27 to TRBJ2-1, with 9 nucleotides matching TRBD1. Trimming at V came to 5 bases and at J to 3 bases, leaving 8 bases not matched to a gene. The CDR3 covers 16 residues. CDR1 and CDR2 (germline): MNHEY, SMNVEV (reference sequence). The chain's CDR3 is CASSTTGTGIYNEQFF. DNA of the CDR3: TGTGCCAGCAGTACTACAGGGACAGGGATCTACAATGAGCAGTTCTTC.

V gene TRBV7-3 combines with J gene TRBJ2-5, with D possibly TRBD1 on 6 matching bases. CDR1 and CDR2 from the germline V gene are SGHTA and FQGTGA. The CDR3 has 14 amino acids. The V end lost 4 bases, the J end lost 4 bases, and 13 bases lay between the germline ends. This CDR3 is CASSSKTGSETQYF. CDR3 nucleotide sequence: TGTGCCAGCAGCTCAAAAACAGGGTCAGAGACCCAGTACTTC.

This sequence joins TRBV12-5 and TRBJ2-3, with D possibly matching TRBD1 (7 bases). Trimming took off 6 bases at V and 0 bases at J, with 13 bases between the two ends. This CDR3 is 15 amino acids long. The V gene's germline CDR1 is LGHNT and CDR2 FRNRAP. CDR3 DNA sequence: TGTGCTAGTGGCCGCGGGACAGCTAGCACAGATACGCAGTATTTT. Its translation: CASGRGTASTDTQYF.

This clone turned up a few times. The V gene is TRBV11-2, the J gene TRBJ2-1; weak D call: TRBD1 (6 bases). Trimming left V 6 bases short and J 2 bases short, with 14 bases between. Germline CDR1 reads SGHAT; CDR2 reads FQNNGV. The length of the CDR3 is 15 residues. The DNA for the CDR3 is TGTGCCAGCAGACTACAGGGATTCGCCTACAATGAGCAGTTCTTC. Its protein product is CASRLQGFAYNEQFF.

The chain recombines TRBV5-6 with TRBJ2-7; 7 nucleotides line up with TRBD2. The CDR3 contains 14 residues. V lost 0 bases to trimming and J lost 3 bases; unmatched junction nucleotides: 3. Looked up from germline, CDR1 is SGHDT and CDR2 is YYEEEE. The CDR3 sequence is CASSLGTRSYEQYF. Written as DNA, the CDR3 is TGTGCCAGCAGCTTGGGGACTAGGAGCTACGAGCAGTACTTC.

The gene calls are TRBV11-3 and TRBJ1-1, with 8 nucleotides matching TRBD1. CDR3 size: 15 residues. Losses at the gene ends were 5 bases for V and 5 bases for J; bases not matched to a gene: 10. The V gene's germline CDR1 is SGHNT and CDR2 YENEEA. The CDR3 region is CASSPTATGVTEAFF. The CDR3 DNA reads as TGTGCCAGCAGCCCGACTGCGACAGGGGTGACTGAAGCTTTCTTT.

The chain joins TRBV28 to TRBJ2-1; a possible D gene is TRBD2 (5 bases). V dropped 8 bases and J dropped 5 bases, with 7 bases sitting between them. Germline V gene data show CDR1 as MDHEN and CDR2 as SYDVKM. This CDR3 spans 11 amino acids. CDR3 sequence: CASPRDNEQFF. In nucleotides, the CDR3 is TGTGCCAGCCCGCGGGACAATGAGCAGTTCTTC.